The 18 T cell receptor beta chains in this list originate from one sample, sequenced in a study of T-cell reconstitution after alpha-beta-depleted transplantation in children. A TCRbeta library incorporating unique molecular identifiers was prepared. TCRdb re-called the PCR reads with MiXCR, one entry per CDR3 protein. The sample gives 440,000 or so distinct CDR3 sequences, about 40% of which show up once; 27% is in the top ten. Sequenced here: PBMCs, sampled before TCRalphabeta/CD19-depleted stem cell transplant. The receptor set was obtained from a girl aged 2-10 years with aplastic anemia, due to receive a stem cell transplant.

The chain joins TRBV15 to TRBJ1-2; 9 nucleotides align to TRBD1. The V segment lost 3 bases and the J segment 4 bases; nucleotides outside the gene matches: 6. The CDR3 is 15 amino acids. Germline V gene data show CDR1 as LNHNV and CDR2 as YYDKDF (reference sequence). Here the CDR3 reads CATSSETGGGYGYTF. Written as DNA, the CDR3 is TGTGCCACCAGCAGCGAGACAGGGGGTGGCTATGGCTACACCTTC.

The chain recombines TRBV7-9 with TRBJ2-1; 9 bases match TRBD2. The trim removed 5 bases at V and 1 base at J, leaving 6 bases unmatched. This CDR3 has 16 residues. CDR1 and CDR2 (germline): SEHNR, FQNEAQ (reference sequence). The CDR3 loop reads CASSPKAGGSYNEQFF. Written as DNA, the CDR3 is TGTGCCAGCAGCCCCAAGGCGGGAGGGTCCTACAATGAGCAGTTCTTC. The full variable domain, completed using reference TRBV7-9 and TRBJ2-1, is DTGVSQNPRHKITKRGQNVTFRCDPISEHNRLYWYRQTLGQGPEFLTYFQNEAQLEKSRLLSDRFSAERPKGSFSTLEIQRTEQGDSAMYLCASSPKAGGSYNEQFFGPGTRLTVL.

The chain joins TRBV11-2 to TRBJ1-1; a weak D match, TRBD1 (5 bases). Trimming took 5 bases from V and 5 from J, leaving 18 bases between them. The CDR3 has 15 amino acids. Germline-derived CDR1 and CDR2 are SGHAT and FQNNGV. The CDR3 DNA reads TGTGCCAGCAGCCCCGAACGGGGCAGAAGGACTGAAGCTTTCTTT. Translating gives CASSPERGRRTEAFF.

This clonotype occurred many times. V gene TRBV5-1 combines with J gene TRBJ2-2; 7 bases map to TRBD1. The V and J ends lost 0 bases and 1 base, in that order; junction bases with no gene match: 0. Germline V gives CDR1 SGHRS, CDR2 YFSETQ. The CDR3 has 15 residues. The chain's CDR3 is CASSLGQGNTGELFF. The DNA for the CDR3 is TGCGCCAGCAGCTTGGGACAGGGGAACACCGGGGAGCTGTTTTTT.

At least ten counts were recorded for this clonotype. The genes are TRBV3-1 and TRBJ2-1; 12 nucleotides line up with TRBD2. The CDR3 is made up of 16 amino acids. V trimming: 0 bases; J trimming: 4 bases; junction bases outside the gene matches: 1. Germline CDR1 is LGHDT and CDR2 is YNNKEL (reference sequence). CDR3 DNA sequence: TGTGCCAGCAGCCAAGATCTAGCGGGAGGGTACAATGAGCAGTTCTTC. Translated: CASSQDLAGGYNEQFF.

The V gene is TRBV7-2, the J gene TRBJ2-3; D remains unclear. Trimming shortened V by 5 bases and J by 1 base, and 10 bases separated the two germline ends. The germline V gene has CDR1 SGHTA and CDR2 FQGNSA. The CDR3 has 14 amino acids. The CDR3 reads CASSRTFGTDTQYF. The CDR3 nucleotides are TGTGCCAGCAGCCGGACCTTTGGCACAGATACGCAGTATTTT.

This clonotype was seen at least ten times. The chain employs TRBV7-2 and TRBJ2-2; perhaps TRBD1 as D (5 bases). The CDR3 consists of 16 residues. V lost 1 base, J lost 5 bases, and 14 bases lay in between. The V gene's germline CDR1 is SGHTA and CDR2 FQGNSA. The CDR3 region has the DNA TGTGCCAGCAGCTTAGATGGGGCGCTTGATACCGGGGAGCTGTTTTTT. The encoded protein is CASSLDGALDTGELFF.

The genes are TRBV15 and TRBJ2-7; TRBD2 might be the D (6 bases). The length of the CDR3 is 14 residues. Trimming removed 1 base from V and 6 bases from J, with 13 bases in between. From germline, CDR1 is LNHNV and CDR2 YYDKDF (reference sequence). CDR3 amino acids: CATSRASGVGEQYF. The DNA of the CDR3 is TGTGCCACCAGCAGAGCCTCGGGAGTAGGCGAGCAGTACTTC.

The J gene is TRBJ2-5, the V gene TRBV5-1, with no clear D. Looked up from germline, CDR1 is SGHRS and CDR2 is YFSETQ. The CDR3 runs to 13 residues. The ends were cut back, 0 bases at V and 5 bases at J, with 8 bases in the middle. CDR3 nucleotide sequence: TGCGCCAGCAGCTTGGGGGATAAGGAGACCCAGTACTTC. This sequence encodes CASSLGDKETQYF.

J is TRBJ2-1 and V is TRBV29-1, with 10 bases that match TRBD1. The CDR3 is 21 amino acids. J was trimmed by 0 bases and V by 0 bases; bases with no gene match: 17. The germline V gene encodes CDR1 SQVTM and CDR2 ANQGSEA. The CDR3, as DNA: TGCAGCGTTGAAGATCAGACCCGGGACAGGGGAGCGTTTAGCTCCTACAATGAGCAGTTCTTC. Amino acid sequence: CSVEDQTRDRGAFSSYNEQFF.

The rearrangement joins TRBV27 to TRBJ1-5; 9 bases match TRBD1. The CDR3 loop spans 17 amino acids. Trimming removed 6 bases from V and 2 bases from J; junction bases left unmatched: 11. Germline V gene lookup returns CDR1 MNHEY and CDR2 SMNVEV (reference sequence). In nucleotides, the CDR3 is TGTGCCAGCAGGGGAAGGGACAGGGTTTATGGCAATCAGCCCCAGCATTTT. Its translation: CASRGRDRVYGNQPQHF.

There are a few counts of this clonotype. The rearrangement links TRBV27 to TRBJ2-3; tentatively, D is TRBD1 or TRBD2 (5 bases each). Trimming removed 3 bases from V and 10 bases from J, with 11 bases in between. This CDR3 contains 12 residues. Per the germline V gene, CDR1 is MNHEY and CDR2 is SMNVEV (reference sequence). The CDR3 coding sequence is TGTGCCAGCAGTTTCCATAGGGGAGCGCAGTATTTT. Protein sequence: CASSFHRGAQYF.

This clonotype turned up a few times. This chain uses TRBV9 with TRBJ2-1, with TRBD1 matching 7 bases. J was trimmed by 8 bases and V by 3 bases; bases with no gene match: 5. The CDR3 covers 13 residues. CDR1 and CDR2 from the germline V gene are SGDLS and YYNGEE. The CDR3 bases are TGTGCCAGCAGCGGGACAGGAAACCATGAGCAGTTCTTC. Translating it yields CASSGTGNHEQFF.

The gene calls are TRBV7-9 and TRBJ2-5; 8 bases align to TRBD2. CDR3 size: 16 residues. Trimming took 0 bases from V and 3 from J; bases not matched to a gene: 6. CDR1 and CDR2 from the germline V gene are SEHNR and FQNEAQ (reference sequence). The CDR3 DNA follows: TGTGCCAGCAGCTTAGCAGGACTAGCCGAAAAAGAGACCCAGTACTTC. It translates to CASSLAGLAEKETQYF.

The chain links TRBV12-3 or TRBV12-4 to TRBJ1-2; weak D call: TRBD1 (5 bases). This CDR3 has 13 residues. Trimming cost V 5 bases and J 8 bases, with 15 bases left between them. The CDR3 DNA follows: TGTGCCAGCAGTCCCAGGGCGGGGACCGGCTACACCTTC. It specifies CASSPRAGTGYTF.

This clonotype was observed many times. V and J are TRBV5-1 and TRBJ2-5, with D unresolved. Germline V gene data show CDR1 as SGHRS and CDR2 as YFSETQ. Trimming left V 4 bases short and J 2 bases short, with 9 bases between. The CDR3 runs 13 residues. The CDR3 DNA reads as TGCGCCAGCAGCCCCGATCTGCAAGAGACCCAGTACTTC. Residues: CASSPDLQETQYF.

The chain combines TRBV15 with TRBJ2-1; D gene uncertain. Germline V gene data show CDR1 as LNHNV and CDR2 as YYDKDF (reference sequence). Trimming took 0 bases from V and 3 from J, leaving 12 bases between them. CDR3 size: 16 residues. CDR3 nucleotide sequence: TGTGCCACCAGCAGAGATCAGACGGTCTACTACAATGAGCAGTTCTTC. This gives the protein CATSRDQTVYYNEQFF.

The chain joins TRBV29-1 to TRBJ2-7, with D possibly matching TRBD1 (6 bases). Trimming cost V 6 bases and J 2 bases, with 11 bases left between them. The CDR3 runs to 12 residues. Germline V gives CDR1 SQVTM, CDR2 ANQGSEA. The CDR3 loop reads CSVTTGTYEQYF. DNA of the CDR3: TGCAGCGTAACGACAGGTACCTACGAGCAGTACTTC.